What follows describes a single TCR beta chain. This table comes from immunoSEQ multiplex PCR, and its TCRdb copy is limited to in-frame clones, with some not included. The sample carries tens of thousands of clones, approximately 80% recorded once. The data stem from a study of blood T cell repertoires in COVID-19. Study in general: Sources were T cells, B-cell-depleted T cells, or PBMCs; the material itself was cDNA or gDNA.

Trimming removed 4 bases at V and 5 bases at J, with 9 bases between. From germline, CDR1 is LGHNA and CDR2 YSLEER. The CDR3 runs 13 residues. Sequenced material: peripheral blood. The chain uses TRBV4-3 and TRBJ1-5; possible D gene TRBD1, 6 bases. The receptor comes from a man aged 45 to 65 with active COVID-19. The CDR3 bases are TGCGCCAGCAGCCTCGACAGGTATCAGCCCCAGCATTTT. Translating it yields CASSLDRYQPQHF.